Presented here are 24 T cell receptor beta chains from one specimen sequenced in a study of T cells in localized non-small cell lung cancer. The data were produced by immunoSEQ multiplex PCR, yet TCRdb's version contains in-frame clones alone and is incomplete. The sample shows approximately 20,000 clones, about 81% of them seen only once. Sample: peripheral blood, taken before any cancer treatment. The receptors were gathered from a man aged 40 to 69 with stage I lung adenocarcinoma.

This rearrangement joins TRBV5-1 to TRBJ1-1; D might be TRBD1 (5 bases). Trimming pared 0 bases from V and 0 bases from J, leaving 9 bases between. This CDR3 comprises 15 residues. Germline lookup yields CDR1 SGHRS and CDR2 YFSETQ. CDR3 DNA: TGCGCCAGCAGCTTGGTGCCAGGGTTGAACACTGAAGCTTTCTTT. It yields the protein CASSLVPGLNTEAFF.

V usage is TRBV28 and J usage is TRBJ1-5, with a weak D call TRBD1 (5 bases). V lost 10 bases and J lost 3, with 13 bases in between. The CDR3 length is 13 residues. Looked up from germline, CDR1 is MDHEN and CDR2 is SYDVKM. The chain's CDR3 is CAIWGGNNQPQHF. The CDR3 DNA follows: TGTGCCATCTGGGGCGGGAACAATCAGCCCCAGCATTTT. Full variable domain (missing parts from reference TRBV28 and TRBJ1-5): DVKVTQSSRYLVKRTGEKVFLECVQDMDHENMFWYRQDPGLGLRLIYFSYDVKMKEKGDIPEGYSVSREKKERFSLILESASTNQTSMYLCAIWGGNNQPQHFGDGTRLSIL.

The chain joins TRBV10-2 to TRBJ1-1; no reliable D call. Trimming left V 1 base short and J 11 bases short, with 17 bases between. Germline CDR1 and CDR2: WSHSY and SAAADI. The CDR3 totals 14 residues. The CDR3: CASSEYNSGREAFF. The CDR3 DNA is TGCGCCAGCAGTGAGTATAATTCCGGGAGGGAGGCTTTCTTT.

This clone was recorded once. The chain combines TRBV27 with TRBJ2-5; D not certain. In germline, CDR1 is MNHEY, CDR2 SMNVEV (reference sequence). Trimming left V 4 bases short and J 5 bases short, with 17 bases between. The CDR3 covers 15 residues. CDR3: CASSSSEAVTETQYF. The CDR3 coding sequence is TGTGCCAGCAGTTCTTCAGAGGCGGTCACGGAGACCCAGTACTTC.

CDR3 sequence reads: CASSPYPAGKETQYF. CDR3 in DNA: TGTGCCAGCAGCCCGTACCCGGCAGGGAAAGAGACCCAGTACTTC. V gene TRBV7-7 combines with J gene TRBJ2-5; D possibly corresponds to TRBD1 (5 bases). Germline lookup yields CDR1 SSHAT and CDR2 FNYEAQ (reference sequence). The CDR3 length is 15 residues. Between the trimmed V and J ends, which lost 5 bases and 3 bases, there was a span of 16 bases.

This clone has just a few counts. The rearrangement links TRBV9 to TRBJ2-7, with D maybe TRBD1 (6 bases). This CDR3 has 14 residues. CDR1 SGDLS and CDR2 YYNGEE come from the germline V gene. V gave up 0 bases and J gave up 4 bases, with 11 bases separating them. This chain's CDR3 is CASSVGTELYEQYF. In nucleotides, the CDR3 is TGTGCCAGCAGCGTAGGGACAGAGTTATACGAGCAGTACTTC.

This chain connects TRBV28 to TRBJ2-1; TRBD1 is a possible D gene (5 bases). Germline V gives CDR1 MDHEN, CDR2 SYDVKM. CDR3 size: 13 residues. V gave up 11 bases and J gave up 9 bases, with 20 bases separating them. CDR3 loop: CAGSNRRRGEQFF. CDR3 DNA sequence: TGTGCCGGATCCAATAGGAGAAGGGGTGAGCAGTTCTTC.

J is TRBJ2-6 and V is TRBV4-3; a weak D match, TRBD1 (6 bases). With 1 base removed from V and 0 bases from J, the gap between germline ends came to 10 bases. CDR3 length: 17 amino acids. The germline CDR1 and CDR2 sequences are LGHNA and YSLEER. CDR3 protein: CASSQGGTNSGANVLTF. CDR3 bases: TGCGCCAGCAGCCAAGGTGGGACAAACTCTGGGGCCAACGTCCTGACTTTC.

This chain uses TRBV18 with TRBJ2-7, with 7 bases lining up with TRBD1. V gave up 2 bases and J gave up 1 base; unmatched junction bases: 2. There are 14 residues in the CDR3. Germline V CDR1 and CDR2: KGHSH, LQKENI. The CDR3 spells CASSPTQGSYEQYF. CDR3 nucleotides: TGTGCCAGCTCACCAACACAGGGGTCCTACGAGCAGTACTTC.

In this sample, this clone turned up a few times. This chain joins TRBV11-2 and TRBJ2-1; unclear D gene. The CDR3 loop spans 16 amino acids. The V gene's germline CDR1 is SGHAT and CDR2 FQNNGV. V lost 0 bases to trimming and J lost 2 bases, with 11 bases between them. The CDR3 DNA reads TGTGCCAGCAGCTTAGAGGGCAACCCCACCTACAATGAGCAGTTCTTC. This translates into CASSLEGNPTYNEQFF.

This clone was counted a single time. The V gene is TRBV10-3, the J gene TRBJ1-1, with D unclear. The germline CDR1 and CDR2 sequences are ENHRY and SYGVKD. Trimming cost V 4 bases and J 0 bases, with 9 bases left between them. This CDR3 contains 14 residues. CDR3 DNA sequence: TGTGCCATCAGTGTCGCGGGGTTGAACACTGAAGCTTTCTTT. Translated, it gives CAISVAGLNTEAFF.

The chain joins TRBV11-3 to TRBJ2-5; 9 bases align to TRBD1. V shed 5 bases and J 5 bases; nucleotides not matched to a gene: 12. The V gene's germline CDR1 is SGHNT and CDR2 YENEEA. The CDR3 has 16 residues. Here the CDR3 reads CASSPGQGEGTETQYF. The CDR3, as DNA: TGTGCCAGCAGCCCGGGACAGGGCGAGGGAACTGAGACCCAGTACTTC.

CDR3 amino acids: CATKSGQGTYEQYF. The CDR3 DNA reads TGTGCCACCAAATCCGGACAGGGGACCTACGAGCAGTACTTC. The rearrangement uses TRBV10-3 and TRBJ2-7; 9 positions agree with TRBD1. V gave up 10 bases and J gave up 2 bases; unmatched junction bases: 9. This CDR3 has 14 residues. The V gene's germline CDR1 is ENHRY and CDR2 SYGVKD.

This clone was seen once. The rearrangement links TRBV4-1 to TRBJ2-7, with D perhaps assigned TRBD1 or TRBD2 (5 bases each). Germline CDR1 MGHRA, CDR2 YSYEKL. The CDR3 has 14 amino acids. Trimming removed 2 bases at V and 4 bases at J, with 12 bases between. CDR3 sequence: CASSQTGRRYEQYF. The CDR3 bases are TGCGCCAGCAGCCAAACGGGACGGAGATACGAGCAGTACTTC.

The chain recombines TRBV7-2 with TRBJ2-5, with D possibly matching TRBD2 (6 bases). This CDR3 region has 14 residues. Trimming shortened V by 5 bases and J by 5 bases, and 15 bases separated the two germline ends. CDR1 and CDR2 from the germline V gene are SGHTA and FQGNSA. The CDR3 protein is CASSLHTAGETQYF. CDR3 DNA: TGTGCCAGCAGCCTCCATACGGCGGGGGAGACCCAGTACTTC.

This clone was observed a few times. This chain connects TRBV7-8 to TRBJ2-4; D might be TRBD2 (6 bases). Trimming left V 1 base short and J 9 bases short, with 13 bases between. Germline V lookup: CDR1 SGHVS, CDR2 FQNEAQ. The CDR3 is made up of 14 amino acids. CDR3 DNA: TGTGCCAGCAGCTTAGGCGGGGCCAGTGGCATTCAGTACTTC. Translated: CASSLGGASGIQYF.

The chain is built from TRBV7-2 and TRBJ1-5; D remains ambiguous. The V gene's germline CDR1 is SGHTA and CDR2 FQGNSA. V was cut by 2 bases and J by 0 bases, with 8 bases left in between. The CDR3 spans 15 residues. CDR3 in DNA: TGTGCCAGCAGCTTAAAGCCAGCTAGCAATCAGCCCCAGCATTTT. The encoded protein is CASSLKPASNQPQHF.

The chain uses TRBV19 and TRBJ1-2, with D unresolved. Per germline, CDR1 LNHDA and CDR2 SQIVND (reference sequence). The CDR3 has 12 residues. Trimming took off 5 bases at V and 10 bases at J, with 14 bases between the two ends. CDR3 sequence (DNA): TGTGCCAGTAGTCTGAGACCGAACTTCTACACCTTC. This encodes CASSLRPNFYTF.

V usage is TRBV10-3 and J usage is TRBJ2-7; D not resolved. The V and J ends lost 6 bases and 3 bases respectively, with 6 bases between them. The CDR3 has 11 residues. The germline gives CDR1 ENHRY, CDR2 SYGVKD. The CDR3 DNA is TGTGCCATCAGCCCTGGCTACGAGCAGTACTTC. This encodes CAISPGYEQYF.

This chain connects TRBV15 to TRBJ2-7; perhaps TRBD1 as D (6 bases). Germline assignment: CDR1 LNHNV and CDR2 YYDKDF (reference sequence). The CDR3 length is 16 residues. The V gene lost 0 bases and the J gene lost 0 bases, with 12 bases spanning the gap. The CDR3: CATSRDRGMSSYEQYF. The CDR3 nucleotides are TGTGCCACCAGCAGAGACAGGGGCATGTCCTCCTACGAGCAGTACTTC.

The rearrangement uses TRBV9 and TRBJ2-3, with TRBD1 matching 7 bases. The ends lost 4 bases at V and 2 bases at J; junction bases unmatched: 7. Germline V gene data show CDR1 as SGDLS and CDR2 as YYNGEE. The CDR3 sequence is 15 residues long. The DNA of the CDR3 is TGTGCCAGCAGCTCCCATGGGACAGACACAGATACGCAGTATTTT. This sequence encodes CASSSHGTDTDTQYF.

CDR3 bases: TGCGCCAGCAGCTTGGCTAGCGGGCTAAATGAGCAGTTCTTC. Protein sequence: CASSLASGLNEQFF. The chain has TRBV5-1 and TRBJ2-1, with 8 bases lining up with TRBD2. After removal of 0 bases from V and 7 bases from J, the junction contained 3 bases not matched to a gene. The CDR3 spans 14 residues. The V gene's germline CDR1 is SGHRS and CDR2 YFSETQ. Full variable domain (missing parts from reference TRBV5-1 and TRBJ2-1): KAGVTQTPRYLIKTRGQQVTLSCSPISGHRSVSWYQQTPGQGLQFLFEYFSETQRNKGNFPGRFSGRQFSNSRSEMNVSTLELGDSALYLCASSLASGLNEQFFGPGTRLTVL.

The chain has TRBV19 and TRBJ2-5; D call uncertain. Per germline, CDR1 LNHDA and CDR2 SQIVND (reference sequence). V lost 0 bases, J lost 4 bases, and 6 bases lay in between. This CDR3 contains 13 residues. This CDR3 reads CASSIDTGETQYF. CDR3 nucleotide sequence: TGTGCCAGTAGTATAGATACCGGAGAGACCCAGTACTTC.

This chain links TRBV4-1 with TRBJ2-5, with 7 bases fitting TRBD1. With V trimmed by 1 base and J by 5 bases, 7 bases remained unmatched. The V gene's germline CDR1 is MGHRA and CDR2 YSYEKL. There are 15 residues in the CDR3. The CDR3 DNA reads as TGCGCCAGCAGCCAAGGTGACAGGGAGACGGAGACCCAGTACTTC. As protein: CASSQGDRETETQYF.